The present TCR beta chain was sequenced within a study of control samples from healthy donors and cancer patients. Produced via immunoSEQ multiplex PCR; TCRdb's table is partial and in-frame only. This sample has about 82,000 clones, with 90% to 95% found just once. V gave up 7 bases and J gave up 3 bases, with 12 bases separating them. CDR1 and CDR2 (germline): SEHNR, FQNEAQ (reference sequence). This CDR3 region has 13 residues. This chain uses TRBV7-9 with TRBJ1-2; TRBD1 might be the D (6 bases). Sequenced input: blood. The sequence derives from a young woman in good health. CDR3 DNA sequence: TGTGCCAGCACCAACAGGGCAGACTATGGCTACACCTTC. Translated: CASTNRADYGYTF.